This paragraph covers one TCR beta chain sequence. The CDR3 is made up of 15 amino acids. V was pared by 2 bases and J by 2 bases, with 11 bases between. Germline V lookup: CDR1 SGHRS, CDR2 YFSETQ. This sample stems from a study of blood T cell repertoires in COVID-19. Study-level background: The origin of the acute and convalescent COVID-19 samples was the United States, Italy and Spain. The analysed material was cDNA or gDNA that came from T cells, B-cell-depleted T cells, or PBMCs.

Generated by immunoSEQ multiplex PCR, the TCRdb table keeps only in-frame clones and is missing some. This table holds about 220,000 clones, 82% found once. Participants spanned ages about 18 to 89 years and resided in roughly 22 US areas. Participants' own reports of clinical history determined their cohort assignment. The sequenced sample consisted of PBMCs or T cells enriched from blood (not recorded which). This chain links TRBV5-1 with TRBJ2-1, with TRBD1 as a possible D gene (6 bases). This sequence was found in a woman aged 55-75 years who had recovered from COVID-19. CDR3 sequence reads: CASSLLRGTYNEQFF. CDR3 nucleotide sequence: TGCGCCAGCAGCTTACTCAGGGGTACCTACAATGAGCAGTTCTTC.